Listed here are 32 T cell receptor beta chains from one sample, sequenced in a study of long-term antiretroviral therapy in people with HIV. Sequencing used immunoSEQ v3.0 at survey level. Clones were read by immunoSEQ multiplex PCR, and TCRdb kept only the in-frame ones, dropping some. The table has nearly 50,000 clones, around four fifths seen once; the top ten hold approximately 3%. Specimen: unsorted PBMCs, collected 0.8 years after starting antiretroviral therapy. All receptors come from a woman under 30 with HIV.

Only a few counts were recorded for this clone. V usage is TRBV19 and J usage is TRBJ2-7; 8 positions agree with TRBD2. Per germline, CDR1 LNHDA and CDR2 SQIVND (reference sequence). The CDR3 covers 14 residues. With V trimmed by 5 bases and J by 6 bases, 9 bases remained unmatched. The CDR3 DNA is TGTGCCAGTAGTCTCTCCGGGAGGGCAGGCGAGCAGTACTTC. Translation gives CASSLSGRAGEQYF.

This clone has more than one count but fewer than ten. The rearrangement links TRBV9 to TRBJ2-7, with D perhaps matching TRBD2 (5 bases). The CDR3 sequence is 11 residues long. V gave up 5 bases and J gave up 4 bases, with 7 bases separating them. Germline V gives CDR1 SGDLS, CDR2 YYNGEE. The CDR3 sequence: CASSSGYEQYF. CDR3 bases: TGTGCCAGCAGTTCGGGATACGAGCAGTACTTC. The entire variable domain, with the rest obtained from reference TRBV9 and TRBJ2-7, is as follows: DSGVTQTPKHLITATGQRVTLRCSPRSGDLSVYWYQQSLDQGLQFLIQYYNGEERAKGNILERFSAQQFPDLHSELNLSSLELGDSALYFCASSSGYEQYFGPGTRLTVT.

The rearrangement joins TRBV5-6 to TRBJ1-5, with D possibly matching TRBD1 (5 bases). CDR3 size: 15 residues. Per germline, CDR1 SGHDT and CDR2 YYEEEE. V was pared by 1 base and J by 5 bases, with 13 bases between. The DNA for the CDR3 is TGTGCCAGCAGCTTGTCCGGGACTTCAGATCAGCCCCAGCATTTT. It encodes CASSLSGTSDQPQHF.

For the CDR3, the DNA is TGTGCCAGCAGCTTAATCACAGGGAAGAACACTGAAGCTTTCTTT. Translated: CASSLITGKNTEAFF. The rearrangement joins TRBV11-2 to TRBJ1-1; D is possibly TRBD1 (6 bases). Germline V lookup: CDR1 SGHAT, CDR2 FQNNGV. The V end was cut by 2 bases, the J end by 1 base, with 11 bases between. The CDR3 extends over 15 amino acids.

This clone was counted between two and nine times. This chain uses TRBV9 with TRBJ2-6; 8 positions match TRBD1. The length of the CDR3 is 19 residues. Germline assignment: CDR1 SGDLS and CDR2 YYNGEE. Trimming cost V 5 bases and J 0 bases; bases outside gene matches: 13. The CDR3 sequence is CASSERTGQEISGANVLTF. The CDR3 nucleotides are TGTGCCAGCAGTGAGAGGACGGGACAGGAAATCTCTGGGGCCAACGTCCTGACTTTC.

The chain has TRBV25-1 and TRBJ2-3; a weak D match, TRBD2 (6 bases). Germline-derived CDR1 and CDR2 are MGHDK and SYGVNS. Trimming took off 3 bases at V and 6 bases at J, with 19 bases between the two ends. The CDR3 consists of 16 residues. CDR3 residues: CASSDFPGSSGDTQYF. In DNA form, the CDR3 reads TGTGCCAGCAGTGACTTTCCCGGGAGTTCAGGCGATACGCAGTATTTT.

This clone has a handful of counts. The CDR3 here is CASSSQPAGELFF. CDR3 nucleotides: TGTGCCAGCAGCTCCCAGCCTGCCGGGGAGCTGTTTTTT. The V gene is TRBV7-3, the J gene TRBJ2-2; D is uncertain. The V end was cut by 4 bases, the J end by 6 bases, with 9 bases between. Germline CDR1 and CDR2: SGHTA and FQGTGA. The CDR3 is made up of 13 amino acids.

The genes are TRBV10-1 and TRBJ2-7, with 11 bases that match TRBD2. Germline assignment: CDR1 WNHNN and CDR2 SYGVQD (reference sequence). Trimming removed 6 bases from V and 0 bases from J; junction bases left unmatched: 10. There are 17 residues in the CDR3. This CDR3 is CASRSSGRSRSSYEQYF. The CDR3 DNA reads as TGCGCCAGCAGGTCTAGCGGGAGGTCCAGGAGCTCCTACGAGCAGTACTTC.

In its sample, this clone was seen once. The chain uses TRBV19 and TRBJ2-1; possible D gene TRBD1, 6 bases. Germline CDR1 LNHDA, CDR2 SQIVND (reference sequence). Trimming took 7 bases from V and 2 from J, leaving 9 bases between them. There are 13 residues in the CDR3. CDR3 region: CASTRGPYNEQFF. The CDR3, as DNA: TGTGCCAGTACCAGGGGTCCCTACAATGAGCAGTTCTTC.

This chain uses TRBV7-9 with TRBJ2-1; weak D call: TRBD2 (5 bases). Germline lookup yields CDR1 SEHNR and CDR2 FQNEAQ (reference sequence). The CDR3 has 15 amino acids. V was trimmed by 3 bases and J by 0 bases, leaving 9 bases between them. CDR3 bases: TGTGCCAGCAGCTTTTGGGAGAGCTCCTACAATGAGCAGTTCTTC. It encodes CASSFWESSYNEQFF. Combining the CDR3 with reference TRBV7-9 and TRBJ2-1 gives the whole variable domain DTGVSQNPRHKITKRGQNVTFRCDPISEHNRLYWYRQTLGQGPEFLTYFQNEAQLEKSRLLSDRFSAERPKGSFSTLEIQRTEQGDSAMYLCASSFWESSYNEQFFGPGTRLTVL.

This chain joins TRBV7-8 and TRBJ1-6, with 7 bases lining up with TRBD1. After removal of 4 bases from V and 6 bases from J, the junction contained 9 bases not matched to a gene. CDR1 is SGHVS and CDR2 is FQNEAQ in the germline V gene. The CDR3 contains 16 residues. CDR3 residues: CASSSHRQGSNSPLHF. DNA for the CDR3: TGTGCCAGCAGCTCCCACCGACAGGGCAGTAATTCACCCCTCCACTTT.

The chain couples TRBV7-2 to TRBJ2-3; 8 bases agree with TRBD1. Germline V gene data show CDR1 as SGHTA and CDR2 as FQGNSA. The CDR3 is 17 residues long. V shed 3 bases and J 1 base; nucleotides not matched to a gene: 9. The CDR3 here is CASSLTGVAYGTDTQYF. CDR3 sequence (DNA): TGTGCCAGCAGCTTGACAGGGGTGGCCTACGGCACAGATACGCAGTATTTT.

J is TRBJ2-5 and V is TRBV5-1; D gene uncertain. The V gene's germline CDR1 is SGHRS and CDR2 YFSETQ. This CDR3 contains 14 residues. V lost 0 bases and J 9 bases, leaving 15 bases between the germline ends. CDR3 DNA: TGCGCCAGCAGCTTGGCGGCCCCTAAAGTCCCCCAGTACTTC. Protein sequence: CASSLAAPKVPQYF.

A remark on this clone: The same CDR3 can be traced to other DNA sequences in this sample. V is TRBV15 and J is TRBJ2-1; maybe TRBD2 (6 bases). This CDR3 spans 14 amino acids. Trimming cost V 5 bases and J 5 bases, with 13 bases left between them. Germline values: CDR1 LNHNV, CDR2 YYDKDF (reference sequence). CDR3 sequence: CATSRPGGNNEQFF. CDR3 sequence (DNA): TGTGCCACCAGCCGGCCCGGCGGGAACAATGAGCAGTTCTTC.

The rearrangement joins TRBV7-2 to TRBJ1-1, with D uncertain. The CDR3 sequence is 12 residues long. Trimming left V 5 bases short and J 11 bases short, with 15 bases between. Looked up from germline, CDR1 is SGHTA and CDR2 is FQGNSA. CDR3 loop: CASSPLTRRAFF. CDR3 DNA sequence: TGTGCCAGCAGCCCCCTGACTCGCCGGGCTTTCTTT.

The rearrangement uses TRBV19 and TRBJ2-7; TRBD1 matches 8 bases. The CDR3 runs to 15 residues. Germline CDR1 LNHDA, CDR2 SQIVND (reference sequence). Losses at the gene ends were 6 bases for V and 0 bases for J; bases not matched to a gene: 7. The CDR3 sequence: CASSLRDRSSYEQYF. CDR3 sequence (DNA): TGTGCCAGTAGCCTCCGGGACAGGAGCTCCTACGAGCAGTACTTC. The variable domain in full, with the rest retrieved from reference TRBV19 and TRBJ2-7, is DGGITQSPKYLFRKEGQNVTLSCEQNLNHDAMYWYRQDPGQGLRLIYYSQIVNDFQKGDIAEGYSVSREKKESFPLTVTSAQKNPTAFYLCASSLRDRSSYEQYFGPGTRLTVT.

For this clone: This CDR3 is also generated by other DNA sequences in the sample. This rearrangement joins TRBV5-1 to TRBJ2-3; D uncertain. The CDR3 is 15 amino acids. Trimming left V 0 bases short and J 0 bases short, with 8 bases between. Germline lookup yields CDR1 SGHRS and CDR2 YFSETQ. The CDR3 loop reads CASSLERSSTDTQYF. CDR3 DNA: TGCGCCAGCAGCTTGGAGAGGAGTAGCACAGATACGCAGTATTTT. Full variable domain (outside the CDR3, taken from reference TRBV5-1 and TRBJ2-3): KAGVTQTPRYLIKTRGQQVTLSCSPISGHRSVSWYQQTPGQGLQFLFEYFSETQRNKGNFPGRFSGRQFSNSRSEMNVSTLELGDSALYLCASSLERSSTDTQYFGPGTRLTVL.

The chain joins TRBV27 to TRBJ2-3; unclear D gene. Germline loops: CDR1 MNHEY, CDR2 SMNVEV (reference sequence). The CDR3 runs to 14 residues. V was cut by 1 base and J by 0 bases, with 5 bases left in between. The CDR3 region is CASSLYGSTDTQYF. The CDR3 DNA reads as TGTGCCAGCAGTTTATACGGGAGCACAGATACGCAGTATTTT.

The chain recombines TRBV29-1 with TRBJ2-5; weak D call: TRBD2 (5 bases). This CDR3 has 13 residues. Germline lookup yields CDR1 SQVTM and CDR2 ANQGSEA. Trimming removed 6 bases from V and 5 bases from J, with 16 bases in between. The CDR3 nucleotides are TGCAGCGTGGCCGGACCGGGCGGGGAGACCCAGTACTTC. It specifies CSVAGPGGETQYF.

V usage is TRBV5-1 and J usage is TRBJ2-7; D may be TRBD2 (6 bases). The CDR3 covers 17 residues. The V gene lost 0 bases and the J gene lost 0 bases, with 16 bases spanning the gap. In germline, CDR1 is SGHRS, CDR2 YFSETQ. This CDR3 is CASSLAPTGGSSYEQYF. The CDR3 DNA reads TGCGCCAGCAGCTTGGCTCCTACAGGAGGGAGCTCCTACGAGCAGTACTTC. The full variable domain, with the rest looked up from reference TRBV5-1 and TRBJ2-7, is KAGVTQTPRYLIKTRGQQVTLSCSPISGHRSVSWYQQTPGQGLQFLFEYFSETQRNKGNFPGRFSGRQFSNSRSEMNVSTLELGDSALYLCASSLAPTGGSSYEQYFGPGTRLTVT.

V is TRBV27 and J is TRBJ2-4; D may be TRBD2 (5 bases). Germline V lookup: CDR1 MNHEY, CDR2 SMNVEV (reference sequence). V was cut by 2 bases and J by 7 bases, with 12 bases left in between. This CDR3 has 14 residues. The CDR3: CASSLHGVGNIQYF. The CDR3 nucleotides are TGTGCCAGCAGTTTACACGGGGTGGGTAACATTCAGTACTTC.

The chain couples TRBV28 to TRBJ2-7; TRBD2 aligns across 13 bases. The length of the CDR3 is 17 residues. Germline V gene lookup returns CDR1 MDHEN and CDR2 SYDVKM. V shed 5 bases, J shed 2 bases, and the junction held 9 bases outside the gene matches. The CDR3 sequence is CASSPRTSGSGPYEQYF. CDR3 nucleotides: TGTGCCAGCAGTCCAAGGACTAGCGGGAGTGGGCCCTACGAGCAGTACTTC.

The chain joins TRBV27 to TRBJ2-2; D ambiguous. V shed 3 bases and J shed 7 bases, with 12 bases lying between them. Germline CDR1 is MNHEY and CDR2 is SMNVEV (reference sequence). The CDR3 length is 14 residues. Here the CDR3 reads CASSFIDGSGELFF. The CDR3 DNA reads TGTGCCAGCAGTTTTATAGACGGAAGCGGGGAGCTGTTTTTT.

This clone occurred once. The CDR3 reads CASSEPKARLSYNEQFF. The CDR3 nucleotides are TGTGCCAGCAGTGAACCTAAAGCGAGACTCTCCTACAATGAGCAGTTCTTC. This sequence joins TRBV25-1 and TRBJ2-1, with D unresolved. The CDR3 covers 17 residues. V was cut by 2 bases and J by 0 bases, with 14 bases left in between. Germline V lookup: CDR1 MGHDK, CDR2 SYGVNS. Using reference TRBV25-1 and TRBJ2-1 for the parts outside the CDR3, the full variable domain is EADIYQTPRYLVIGTGKKITLECSQTMGHDKMYWYQQDPGMELHLIHYSYGVNSTEKGDLSSESTVSRIRTEHFPLTLESARPSHTSQYLCASSEPKARLSYNEQFFGPGTRLTVL.

This clone appeared a few times. The chain has TRBV4-3 and TRBJ2-2; D gene unclear. Germline CDR1 reads LGHNA; CDR2 reads YSLEER. The CDR3 has 15 residues. The V gene lost 0 bases and the J gene lost 8 bases, with 13 bases spanning the gap. DNA of the CDR3: TGCGCCAGCAGCCAAGATAGGTTTAGGAGTGGGGAGCTGTTTTTT. Translation gives CASSQDRFRSGELFF.

The chain employs TRBV4-3 and TRBJ2-2; D is unclear. This CDR3 is built from 15 residues. Germline lookup yields CDR1 LGHNA and CDR2 YSLEER. V lost 1 base and J 6 bases, leaving 12 bases between the germline ends. The CDR3 sequence is CASSQVRSGAGELFF. The CDR3 DNA reads as TGCGCCAGCAGCCAAGTACGATCAGGCGCCGGGGAGCTGTTTTTT.

The V gene is TRBV9, the J gene TRBJ2-2; possible D gene TRBD1, 6 bases. CDR3 length: 15 amino acids. Germline assignment: CDR1 SGDLS and CDR2 YYNGEE. V was cut by 2 bases and J by 3 bases, with 11 bases left in between. Here the CDR3 reads CASSVRQVYTGELFF. In DNA, the CDR3 is TGTGCCAGCAGCGTCCGACAGGTTTACACCGGGGAGCTGTTTTTT.

The V gene is TRBV2, the J gene TRBJ2-1, with unresolved D. The CDR3 runs 12 residues. Deletions cut 10 bases from V and 6 bases from J, with 13 bases between. In germline, CDR1 is SNHLY, CDR2 FYNNEI. The CDR3 region is CATRRSPNEQFF. In nucleotides, the CDR3 is TGTGCCACCCGACGGAGTCCCAATGAGCAGTTCTTC. Combining the CDR3 with reference TRBV2 and TRBJ2-1 gives the whole variable domain EPEVTQTPSHQVTQMGQEVILRCVPISNHLYFYWYRQILGQKVEFLVSFYNNEISEKSEIFDDQFSVERPDGSNFTLKIRSTKLEDSAMYFCATRRSPNEQFFGPGTRLTVL.

V gene TRBV5-5 combines with J gene TRBJ1-4; D is undetermined. The germline V gene has CDR1 SGHKS and CDR2 YYEKEE (reference sequence). V dropped 4 bases and J dropped 8 bases, with 18 bases sitting between them. This CDR3 has 15 residues. The CDR3 coding sequence is TGTGCCAGCAGCCCTGCTGAGAGGGTAACCGAAAAACTGTTTTTT. Protein: CASSPAERVTEKLFF.

This rearrangement joins TRBV19 to TRBJ2-7; 7 nucleotides match TRBD1. The CDR3 spans 15 residues. V was pared by 2 bases and J by 5 bases, with 9 bases of the junction left unmatched. Germline loops: CDR1 LNHDA, CDR2 SQIVND (reference sequence). In DNA, the CDR3 is TGTGCCAGTAGTATATCCCAGACAGGGACCCACGAGCAGTACTTC. It yields the protein CASSISQTGTHEQYF.

J is TRBJ2-3 and V is TRBV9, with D tentatively TRBD2 (5 bases). The CDR3 contains 14 residues. Trimming pared 7 bases from V and 2 bases from J, leaving 14 bases between. Per germline, CDR1 SGDLS and CDR2 YYNGEE. Here the CDR3 DNA reads TGTGCCAGCCAAGCGGTGCTCCCCACAGATACGCAGTATTTT. Its protein is CASQAVLPTDTQYF.

The V call is TRBV4-2, the J call TRBJ2-7; 9 bases fit TRBD2. Trimming removed 0 bases from V and 3 bases from J; junction bases left unmatched: 12. CDR1 is LGHNA, CDR2 YNFKEQ, per germline. The CDR3 consists of 18 residues. CDR3 region: CASSQDGGSGRNVYEQYF. For the CDR3, the DNA is TGTGCCAGCAGCCAAGATGGGGGTAGCGGGAGAAATGTCTACGAGCAGTACTTC.